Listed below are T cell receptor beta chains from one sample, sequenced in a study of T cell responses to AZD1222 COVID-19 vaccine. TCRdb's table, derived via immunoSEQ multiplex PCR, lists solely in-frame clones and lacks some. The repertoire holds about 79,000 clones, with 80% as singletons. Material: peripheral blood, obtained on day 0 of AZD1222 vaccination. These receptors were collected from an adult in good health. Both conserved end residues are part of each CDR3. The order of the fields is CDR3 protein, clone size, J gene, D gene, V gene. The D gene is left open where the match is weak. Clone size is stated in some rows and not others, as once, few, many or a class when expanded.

cdr3_aa: CAISEPGGKEKLFF; clone_size: .; j_call: TRBJ1-4; d_call: .; v_call: TRBV10-3
cdr3_aa: CASSQKGGSGANSGELFF; clone_size: few; j_call: TRBJ2-2; d_call: .; v_call: TRBV11-2
cdr3_aa: CATRQDFSYNSPLHF; clone_size: .; j_call: TRBJ1-6; d_call: .; v_call: TRBV6-4
cdr3_aa: CASSYQGEQYF; clone_size: once; j_call: TRBJ2-7; d_call: .; v_call: TRBV6-5
cdr3_aa: CASSLGQNYGYTF; clone_size: .; j_call: TRBJ1-2; d_call: .; v_call: TRBV7-9
cdr3_aa: CASSEALKGYTF; clone_size: .; j_call: TRBJ1-2; d_call: .; v_call: TRBV6-1
cdr3_aa: CASSLGQKNEKLFF; clone_size: .; j_call: TRBJ1-4; d_call: .; v_call: TRBV5-1
cdr3_aa: CASSQARGFGELFF; clone_size: .; j_call: TRBJ2-2; d_call: .; v_call: TRBV3-1/TRBV3-2
cdr3_aa: CASSPRGGSSYNSPLHF; clone_size: .; j_call: TRBJ1-6; d_call: .; v_call: TRBV9
cdr3_aa: CASSEGPYGYTF; clone_size: .; j_call: TRBJ1-2; d_call: .; v_call: TRBV7-9
cdr3_aa: CASTPLAGSGTDTQYF; clone_size: .; j_call: TRBJ2-3; d_call: TRBD2; v_call: TRBV5-8
cdr3_aa: CAWSGRGEKLFF; clone_size: .; j_call: TRBJ1-4; d_call: .; v_call: TRBV30
cdr3_aa: CSAEGATNEKLFF; clone_size: .; j_call: TRBJ1-4; d_call: .; v_call: TRBV29-1
cdr3_aa: CARQGQGGAYEQYF; clone_size: .; j_call: TRBJ2-7; d_call: TRBD1; v_call: TRBV2
cdr3_aa: CASRTSQETQYF; clone_size: .; j_call: TRBJ2-5; d_call: .; v_call: TRBV2
cdr3_aa: CASNSPDRGRGYTF; clone_size: .; j_call: TRBJ1-2; d_call: TRBD1; v_call: TRBV6-5
cdr3_aa: CASSLGAGGFQETQYF; clone_size: few; j_call: TRBJ2-5; d_call: TRBD2; v_call: TRBV7-9
cdr3_aa: CASSLVGGGSDEKLFF; clone_size: .; j_call: TRBJ1-4; d_call: .; v_call: TRBV5-6
cdr3_aa: CASSRLGTGAYEQYF; clone_size: .; j_call: TRBJ2-7; d_call: TRBD1; v_call: TRBV5-1
cdr3_aa: CASSQGGTVDEKLFF; clone_size: .; j_call: TRBJ1-4; d_call: TRBD1; v_call: TRBV3-1/TRBV3-2
cdr3_aa: CASSAAGTGVYEQYF; clone_size: .; j_call: TRBJ2-7; d_call: TRBD1; v_call: TRBV27